The T cell receptor beta chain described here comes from a study of T-cell memory formation after mild COVID-19. Germline V gene lookup returns CDR1 ENHRY and CDR2 SYGVKD. The length of the CDR3 is 16 residues. Trimming left V 11 bases short and J 0 bases short, with 20 bases between. TCRdb re-called the 5' RACE reads with MiXCR, one entry per CDR3 protein. The sample has 92,000 or so distinct CDR3 sequences, about 16% seen once. The sequence derives from a man aged 18 to 29 who had mild COVID-19 (a few samples of this study predate the infection). Cell type and time point are not known. The V gene is TRBV10-3, the J gene TRBJ1-3, with no clear D. Sequenced sample: PBMCs or a T cell subset sorted from them (not recorded which). DNA for the CDR3: TGTGCCCATTCCTTGGCGGGTACCAACTCTGGAAACACCATATATTTT. It yields the protein CAHSLAGTNSGNTIYF.